This T cell receptor (beta chain) was recovered during a study of T-cell reconstitution after alpha-beta-depleted transplantation in children. This clonotype turned up a few times. The target antigen is unknown. Study findings and constraints: One year after transplant, T-cell counts and diversity came mostly from newly produced T cells. Expanded graft clones, several hundred of them, were reportedly the source of alpha-beta T cells about two months after transplant. After transplant, high TCRbeta diversity at day 60 in some patients arose from surviving recipient T cells and thymic progenitors.

V dropped 3 bases and J dropped 0 bases, with 8 bases sitting between them. Germline CDR1 and CDR2: MDHEN and SYDVKM. The CDR3 contains 15 residues. TCRbeta library preparation incorporated unique molecular identifiers. TCRdb fed the PCR reads into MiXCR, producing one record per CDR3 protein. The table shows some 300,000 distinct CDR3 sequences, with over 7% occurring only once. This sequence was found in a female patient between 2 and 15 years old who had a stem cell transplant for Fanconi anemia, so the T cells may come from the graft donor. This chain uses TRBV28 with TRBJ2-2; a possible D gene is TRBD2 (5 bases). The material sequenced was peripheral blood, taken 360 days after TCRalphabeta/CD19-depleted stem cell transplant. CDR3 coding DNA: TGTGCCAGCAGTTTCCTAGCCACGAACACCGGGGAGCTGTTTTTT. It yields the protein CASSFLATNTGELFF.